This is a list of T cell receptor beta chains from one sample in a study of shared clonotypes between healthy human individuals. The repertoire was sequenced with immunoSEQ multiplex PCR; TCRdb's copy has only in-frame clones and lacks some. The sample yields 2 million to 2.5 million clones, 80% to 95% seen once. Sequencing was done on a sample of naive CD4+ T cells from PBMCs. The receptors stem from a man aged 18-30 years in good health. Some clones in this sample may be carry-over from other donors' samples. Each CDR3 is given with its conserved first and last residue. The order of the fields is J gene, D gene, clone size, V gene, CDR3 DNA, CDR3 protein. The D gene is left open where the match is weak. Clone size is stated in some rows and not others, as once, few, many or a class when expanded.

TRBJ1-2 TRBD1 - TRBV11-2 TGTGCCAGCAGCTTAGATCGTTATCTTGGCCGTCGGGACAGCAACTATGGCTACACCTTC CASSLDRYLGRRDSNYGYTF
TRBJ2-2 - - TRBV18 TGTGCCAGCTCACCAATGGCTAGTGGTAACACCGGGGAGCTGTTTTTT CASSPMASGNTGELFF
TRBJ1-3 - - TRBV6-5 TGTGCCAGCGCGAGGGCTTCTGGAAACACCATATATTTT CASARASGNTIYF
TRBJ2-3 TRBD1 - TRBV7-3 TGTGCCAGCAGCCTAACACGGGACAGCAGCACAGATACGCAGTATTTT CASSLTRDSSTDTQYF
TRBJ2-7 - - TRBV7-2 TGTGCCAGCAGCTTAATCGCCTACGAGCAGTACTTC CASSLIAYEQYF
TRBJ2-7 TRBD1 - TRBV2 TGTGCCAGCAGTGAATGGGGACAGGGAAGCGAGCAGTACTTC CASSEWGQGSEQYF
TRBJ1-1 TRBD1 - TRBV7-2 TGTGCCAGCAGCTTAGCTCGGCTGGACAGGGTAGACACTGAAGCTTTCTTT CASSLARLDRVDTEAFF
TRBJ2-2 - - TRBV7-9 TGTGCCAGCAGCTTACCGGGGCTCACCGGGGAGCTGTTTTTT CASSLPGLTGELFF
TRBJ1-1 TRBD1 - TRBV28 TGTGCCAGCAGTCTTGGACAGGGGTTGTTGACTTTCTTT CASSLGQGLLTFF
TRBJ2-1 - - TRBV6-5 TGTGCCAGCAGTTCCGCAAGTCCGGGGGCATGGGATGAGCAGTTCTTC CASSSASPGAWDEQFF
TRBJ2-5 - - TRBV7-3 TGTGCCAGCAGCTTAACGGGCAGGGATTACGAGACCCAGTACTTC CASSLTGRDYETQYF
TRBJ2-3 TRBD2 - TRBV6-1 TGTGCCAGCAGTGGGGGGGGACCTTATAGTCCGTATTTT CASSGGGPYSPYF
TRBJ2-3 - - TRBV4-1 TGCGCCAGCAGCCAAGGGGGGAGGCCCACCGCGATGAATACGCAGTATTTT CASSQGGRPTAMNTQYF
TRBJ1-5 TRBD1 - TRBV30 TGTGCCTGGGCCGGGACAGCTAGCAATCAGCCCCAGCATTTT CAWAGTASNQPQHF
TRBJ2-1 TRBD2 - TRBV28 TGTGCCAGCAGCCGTAGCGGATCGGGGGGGCAGTTCTTC CASSRSGSGGQFF
TRBJ2-5 - - TRBV18 TGTGCCAGCTCACCACCGAATAAAGAGACCCAGTACTTC CASSPPNKETQYF
TRBJ2-5 - - TRBV5-1 TGCGCCAGCAGCTTGGGGGCGGGCATGCAAGAGACCCAGTACTTC CASSLGAGMQETQYF
TRBJ2-1 - - TRBV20-1 TGCAGTGCGAGGACAGTTAATGAGCAGTTCTTC CSARTVNEQFF
TRBJ2-2 - once TRBV25-1 TGTGCCAGCAGTGAAATCGGGACCGGCGGACCCGGGGAGCTGTTTTTT CASSEIGTGGPGELFF
TRBJ2-5 - - TRBV21-1 TGTGCCAGCAGCTCGACCGGGCAAGAGACCCAGTACTTC CASSSTGQETQYF
TRBJ1-1 - - TRBV5-1 TGCGCCAGCAGCTCTGGACAAACGAACACTGAAGCTTTCTTT CASSSGQTNTEAFF
TRBJ1-2 - - TRBV19 TGTGCCAGTAGTAAACCGGGACTAGGGGTCTATGGCTACACCTTC CASSKPGLGVYGYTF
TRBJ2-7 TRBD1 - TRBV5-1 TGCGCCAGCAGCTTGGACAGGGGTCCCTACGAGCAGTACTTC CASSLDRGPYEQYF
TRBJ2-3 - - TRBV2 TGTGCCAGCAGTGGGCTTGTCGCGACAGATACGCAGTATTTT CASSGLVATDTQYF
TRBJ2-5 - - TRBV5-1 TGCGCCAGCAGCTTGGGTGGGGGGTACCAAGAGACCCAGTACTTC CASSLGGGYQETQYF
TRBJ2-1 TRBD2 - TRBV5-1 TGCGCCAGCAGCCTGGGACTAGCGGGAGGGCCTCCCTACAATGAGCAGTTCTTC CASSLGLAGGPPYNEQFF
TRBJ2-5 TRBD2 - TRBV2 TGTGCCAGCAGTGAAAGCCGACTAGCGGGAGTTGAGACCCAGTACTTC CASSESRLAGVETQYF
TRBJ1-1 - - TRBV25-1 TGTGCCAGCGCTCACTTACGGGGGGGGGCTGAAGCTTTCTTT CASAHLRGGAEAFF
TRBJ2-2 - once TRBV30 TGTGCCTGGAGTCCGGGGGCGAACACCGGGGAGCTGTTTTTT CAWSPGANTGELFF
TRBJ2-7 TRBD2 - TRBV6-1 TGTGCCAGCAGTGCAGGATTAGCGGGGAACTACGAGCAGTACTTC CASSAGLAGNYEQYF
TRBJ1-5 TRBD1 - TRBV4-1 TGCGCCAGCAGCCCACGACAGGGGGCTGGAGATCAGCCCCAGCATTTT CASSPRQGAGDQPQHF
TRBJ1-1 - - TRBV5-1 TGCGCCAGCAGTTCCGCCGGGACAGAAGCTTTCTTT CASSSAGTEAFF
TRBJ2-2 TRBD2 - TRBV19 TGTGCCAGTAGTATAGCCGGGACTAGTGGGGAGCTGTTTTTT CASSIAGTSGELFF
TRBJ1-1 - few TRBV29-1 TGCAGCGCGAACCAGGGCGTGGGCACTGAAGCTTTCTTT CSANQGVGTEAFF
TRBJ1-1 TRBD1 - TRBV2 TGTGCCAGCAGTGGAGGGACAGGGTACACTGAAGCTTTCTTT CASSGGTGYTEAFF
TRBJ1-1 TRBD1 few TRBV28 TGTGCCAGCAGATCCGGGACAGGGAAAGCTTTCTTT CASRSGTGKAFF
TRBJ1-5 - - TRBV5-1 TGCGCCAGCAGCTCCGGGACAAACCAGCCCCAGCATTTT CASSSGTNQPQHF
TRBJ1-5 TRBD1 - TRBV2 TGTGCCAGCAGTGAAGGGAGGACAGGTCAGCCCCAGCATTTT CASSEGRTGQPQHF
TRBJ1-1 - few TRBV29-1 TGCAGCGCCCGACAGAACTTGAACACTGAAGCTTTCTTT CSARQNLNTEAFF
TRBJ1-2 - - TRBV2 TGTGCCAGCAGGGGGCCCGGGACACCTAACTATGGCTACACCTTC CASRGPGTPNYGYTF
TRBJ2-7 TRBD1 once TRBV13 TGTGCCAGCGGCCGGGACAGGGGTTACGAGCAGTACTTC CASGRDRGYEQYF
TRBJ2-7 TRBD2 - TRBV18 TGTGCCAGCTCACCGACTAGCGGGCAAGCCTACGAGCAGTACTTC CASSPTSGQAYEQYF
TRBJ2-7 - - TRBV11-1 TGTGCCAGCAGCTTAGACACTTACGAGCAGTACTTC CASSLDTYEQYF
TRBJ2-6 - - TRBV27 TGTGCCAGCAGATTTACTTCTGGGGCCAACGTCCTGACTTTC CASRFTSGANVLTF
TRBJ1-5 - - TRBV2 TGTGCCAGCAGTGCGAGTGGGAGGGGACAAGGGCAGCCCCAGCATTTT CASSASGRGQGQPQHF
TRBJ2-1 TRBD1 - TRBV2 TGTGCCAGCAGTGAAAGGCAGGGGGTGTACAATGAGCAGTTCTTC CASSERQGVYNEQFF
TRBJ1-1 - - TRBV19 TGTGCCAGTAGTCCCACAGTGATATTGAACACTGAAGCTTTCTTT CASSPTVILNTEAFF
TRBJ2-1 - - TRBV11-3 TGTGCCAGCAGCTCCCCACAGGTGGGAAACAATGAGCAGTTCTTC CASSSPQVGNNEQFF
TRBJ2-3 - - TRBV10-3 TGTGCCATCACCGAGGACAGAGCCACAGATACGCAGTATTTT CAITEDRATDTQYF